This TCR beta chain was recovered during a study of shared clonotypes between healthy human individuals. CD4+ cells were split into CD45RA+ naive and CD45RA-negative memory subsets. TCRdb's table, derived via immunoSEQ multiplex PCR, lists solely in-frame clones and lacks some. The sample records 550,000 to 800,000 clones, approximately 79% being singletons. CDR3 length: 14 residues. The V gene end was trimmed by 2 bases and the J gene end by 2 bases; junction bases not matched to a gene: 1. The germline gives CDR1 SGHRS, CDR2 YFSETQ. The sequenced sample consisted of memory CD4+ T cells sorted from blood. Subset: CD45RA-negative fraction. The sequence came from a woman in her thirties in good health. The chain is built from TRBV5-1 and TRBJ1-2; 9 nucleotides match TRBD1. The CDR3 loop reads CASSFGQGNYGYTF. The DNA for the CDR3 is TGCGCCAGCAGCTTTGGACAGGGGAACTATGGCTACACCTTC.